These T cell receptor beta chains were read from a single sample in a study of cytomegalovirus exposure and HLA in healthy donors. The table came from immunoSEQ multiplex PCR; TCRdb's copy has only in-frame clones and leaves some out. This sample carries 100,000 to 150,000 clones, roughly a sixth of them seen once, and the ten largest clones take approximately 2.9%. Sequencing was performed on PBMCs. The receptors originated from a female donor in good health and CMV-seropositive. CDR3s include the opening cysteine and the closing phenylalanine or tryptophan. Each record gives: V gene, clone size, J gene, D gene, CDR3 protein, CDR3 DNA. The D gene is left open where the match is weak. Clone size is stated in some rows and not others, as once, few, many or a class when expanded.

TRBV7-2,few,TRBJ1-2,-,CASSLDSGRANYGYTF,TGTGCCAGCAGCTTAGATTCGGGCAGGGCGAACTATGGCTACACCTTC
TRBV6-4,few,TRBJ2-3,TRBD2,CASSGTSGGTDTQYF,TGTGCCAGCAGTGGGACTAGCGGGGGCACAGATACGCAGTATTTT
TRBV11-2,-,TRBJ1-1,TRBD1,CASSRQGNTEAFF,TGTGCCAGCAGCCGACAGGGGAACACTGAAGCTTTCTTT
TRBV7-9,-,TRBJ2-3,-,CASSFADTQYF,TGTGCCAGCAGCTTCGCAGATACGCAGTATTTT
TRBV4-2,few,TRBJ2-7,TRBD1,CASSQGGQGAYKQYF,TGTGCCAGCAGCCAAGGGGGACAGGGGGCCTACAAGCAGTACTTC
TRBV28,few,TRBJ2-7,TRBD1,CASSYQGANYEQYF,TGTGCCAGCAGTTACCAGGGGGCGAACTACGAGCAGTACTTC
TRBV13,-,TRBJ2-7,TRBD2,CASSSTSGGSYEQYF,TGTGCCAGCAGCTCAACTAGCGGAGGCTCCTACGAGCAGTACTTC
TRBV7-9,few,TRBJ2-1,TRBD2,CASSALAGAGDEQFF,TGTGCCAGCAGTGCACTAGCGGGGGCGGGGGATGAGCAGTTCTTC
TRBV5-1,few,TRBJ1-5,-,CASSFLVRGWRQPQHF,TGCGCCAGCAGCTTTCTCGTTCGGGGTTGGAGGCAGCCCCAGCATTTT
TRBV28,-,TRBJ1-2,TRBD1,CANRRGPNYGYTF,TGTGCCAACCGCAGGGGGCCCAACTATGGCTACACCTTC
TRBV28,-,TRBJ2-7,TRBD1,CASSRPGGTRYAPYEQYF,TGTGCCAGCAGTCGACCAGGGGGCACCCGTTACGCGCCCTACGAGCAGTACTTC
TRBV6-1,-,TRBJ2-7,TRBD2,CASSEDWTRPYEQYF,TGTGCCAGCAGTGAAGACTGGACTAGGCCCTACGAGCAGTACTTC
TRBV10-3,-,TRBJ2-7,TRBD1,CAIKEGTGPYEQYF,TGTGCCATCAAGGAAGGGACAGGGCCGTACGAGCAGTACTTC
TRBV4-2,-,TRBJ1-2,-,CASSQVGFANYGYTF,TGTGCCAGCAGCCAAGTCGGGTTCGCTAACTATGGCTACACCTTC
TRBV4-1,-,TRBJ2-1,TRBD1,CASSPTGGLNNEQFF,TGCGCCAGCAGTCCGACAGGGGGTCTCAACAATGAGCAGTTCTTC
TRBV7-9,-,TRBJ1-6,TRBD1,CASSLLGQGAAYNSPLHF,TGTGCCAGCAGCTTATTGGGACAGGGGGCGGCCTATAATTCACCCCTCCACTTT
TRBV4-1,few,TRBJ2-1,-,CASSPRGASYNEQFF,TGCGCCAGCAGCCCGCGTGGAGCATCCTACAATGAGCAGTTCTTC
TRBV18,once,TRBJ1-2,-,CASSQVSGNGGFYGYTF,TGTGCCAGCTCACAAGTCTCTGGGAACGGGGGGTTCTATGGCTACACCTTC
TRBV2,-,TRBJ1-2,-,CANWEGKGYGYTF,TGTGCCAACTGGGAAGGGAAGGGGTATGGCTACACCTTC
TRBV7-3,-,TRBJ2-7,-,CASSSIGDTAYEQYF,TGTGCCAGCAGCTCCATAGGGGACACCGCCTACGAGCAGTACTTC
TRBV5-1,once,TRBJ1-4,TRBD1,CASSLQGADEKLFF,TGCGCCAGCAGTCTTCAGGGGGCGGATGAAAAACTGTTTTTT
TRBV7-2,-,TRBJ2-2,-,CASSLGFRVTGELFF,TGTGCCAGCAGCTTGGGTTTTCGGGTCACCGGGGAGCTGTTTTTT
TRBV4-3,-,TRBJ2-3,-,CASSQDLSTDTQYF,TGCGCCAGCAGCCAAGATCTGAGCACAGATACGCAGTATTTT
TRBV11-3,-,TRBJ2-1,TRBD2,CASSRRTSGSEQFF,TGTGCCAGCAGCCGGAGGACTAGCGGTAGTGAGCAGTTCTTC
TRBV5-1,few,TRBJ1-4,-,CASSLQDNEKLFF,TGCGCCAGCAGCCTACAGGATAATGAAAAACTGTTTTTT
TRBV5-1,-,TRBJ2-1,TRBD2,CASSKLAANNEQFF,TGCGCCAGCAGCAAGCTAGCGGCCAACAATGAGCAGTTCTTC
TRBV6-5,-,TRBJ2-5,TRBD1,CASSYSFGQGGETQYF,TGTGCCAGCAGTTACTCGTTCGGACAGGGGGGAGAGACCCAGTACTTC
TRBV9,few,TRBJ2-2,-,CASNYFTGELFF,TGTGCCAGCAACTACTTTACCGGGGAGCTGTTTTTT
TRBV7-9,-,TRBJ2-7,-,CASSFSAQYEQYF,TGTGCCAGCAGCTTTTCCGCACAGTACGAGCAGTACTTC
TRBV10-3,-,TRBJ2-5,-,CASRKGQETQYF,TGTGCATCGAGGAAGGGGCAAGAGACCCAGTACTTC
TRBV5-6,few,TRBJ1-5,TRBD1,CASSLGGGDRGGQPQHF,TGTGCCAGCAGCTTGGGGGGCGGGGACAGGGGCGGCCAGCCCCAGCATTTT
TRBV10-3,few,TRBJ1-5,TRBD1,CAISDQGQGAGQPQHF,TGTGCCATCAGTGACCAAGGACAGGGGGCCGGTCAGCCCCAGCATTTT
TRBV28,-,TRBJ2-6,-,CASTPRGSGANVLTF,TGTGCCAGCACCCCCAGGGGCTCTGGGGCCAACGTCCTGACTTTC
TRBV11-2,few,TRBJ2-2,TRBD2,CASSLLGLAGYTGELFF,TGTGCCAGCAGCTTACTGGGACTAGCAGGCTACACCGGGGAGCTGTTTTTT
TRBV27,-,TRBJ1-5,-,CASSSTGYNQPQHF,TGTGCCAGCAGTTCGACAGGCTACAATCAGCCCCAGCATTTT
TRBV7-9,-,TRBJ2-7,-,CASSRPSDEQYF,TGTGCCAGCAGCAGACCGAGCGACGAGCAGTACTTC
TRBV11-3,-,TRBJ1-4,-,CASSLDRRRDDEKLFF,TGTGCCAGCAGCTTAGATCGGAGGAGGGACGATGAAAAACTGTTTTTT
TRBV11-2,-,TRBJ1-1,-,CASSLVRGTEAFF,TGTGCCAGCAGCTTGGTTCGGGGTACTGAAGCTTTCTTT
TRBV28,-,TRBJ2-7,TRBD1,CASRETTGVYEQYF,TGTGCCAGCAGGGAAACGACAGGGGTCTACGAGCAGTACTTC
TRBV2,-,TRBJ2-7,TRBD2,CASTPGRVTYEQYF,TGTGCCAGCACACCGGGGAGGGTCACCTACGAGCAGTACTTC
TRBV19,-,TRBJ1-1,TRBD1,CASRDRLEAFF,TGTGCCAGTCGGGACAGGCTTGAAGCTTTCTTT
TRBV7-9,-,TRBJ1-1,-,CASSLEEGRAFF,TGTGCCAGCAGCTTAGAGGAGGGAAGAGCTTTCTTT
TRBV28,-,TRBJ1-1,-,CATHGFVMNTEAFF,TGTGCCACCCACGGGTTTGTCATGAACACTGAAGCTTTCTTT
TRBV30,few,TRBJ2-7,TRBD1,CAWSHKQGAGRYEQYF,TGTGCCTGGAGTCACAAACAGGGGGCAGGGCGCTACGAGCAGTACTTC
TRBV11-1,few,TRBJ1-2,-,CASSLGLQGGGYTF,TGTGCCAGCAGCTTAGGACTACAGGGCGGCGGCTACACCTTC
TRBV18,-,TRBJ2-7,TRBD2,CASSPLRLADGVYEQYF,TGTGCCAGCTCACCCTTGCGCCTAGCGGATGGGGTCTACGAGCAGTACTTC